This T cell receptor (beta chain) was obtained from a study of sequential checkpoint blockade in melanoma (dated by TCRdb to about 2019). For the wider study: Using 1:1 randomization, the trial assigned patients either to first-line nivolumab followed by ipilimumab (arm A) or to ipilimumab followed by nivolumab (arm B). Maintenance nivolumab came after both trial sequences.

Overall results and qualifications from the work: The model for predicting response that combines TCR metrics with mutation burden needs to be validated in larger, independent patient cohorts.

TCRbeta CDR3 regions were immunosequenced from genomic DNA with the immunoSEQ Assay. Before high-throughput sequencing, genomic DNA was amplified using bias-controlled multiplex PCR. As for how the authors treated the data: To quantify the absolute abundance of each unique TCRbeta CDR3 region, the sequences were collapsed and filtered. Clonality, defined as 1 minus Pielou's evenness, was calculated using productive rearrangements only. Clones with significantly greater frequencies in on-treatment versus baseline samples were identified using a previously published method. This is the immuneACCESS table as TCRdb keeps it, with only in-frame sequences that have V and J called. A part of the clones is gone; compared with another copy, unresolved V genes explain less than half, and the rest is unexplained. The V and J calls and clone size were taken over from that table, and D and trimming were inferred from the DNA. The sample table holds some 6,100 clones, of which around three fifths were seen once. Clones ranked in the top ten supply approximately 16% of the sample.

As regards this clone: It lacks a known antigen. No qualities accompany the bases; no much larger clone lies one base away.

The treatment or condition label of this sample denotes: randomized to nivolumab then ipilimumab (arm A) or the reverse (arm B). Prior DNA-damaging chemotherapy had not been received by any trial patient. A FACS Aria II flow cytometer was used to sort live CD3+CD8+ cells that were negative for CD19 and CD56 from thawed PBMCs. Samples were obtained from patients with melanoma enrolled in CheckMate 064, a randomized, open-label phase II trial of sequential checkpoint blockade. Leukapheresis was used to collect peripheral blood mononuclear cells, which were then purified with Ficoll-Paque and frozen in human serum with about 9.3% DMSO. Purity of sorted blood CD3+CD8+ cells was verified at >95% immediately after sorting, followed by DNA extraction. Including the terminal cysteine and phenylalanine, the CDR3 comprises 15 residues. The read is trimmed to its CDR3 DNA, 45 bases read in frame from base 1. V lost 3 bases and J lost 4 bases, and the count of bases not matched to a germline gene is 7. Via the germline V gene, CDR1 is MGHRA and CDR2 YSYEKL.

This sequence was found in a human donor with melanoma. The sample was CD8+ T cells sorted from blood (inferred from file names), taken from a patient given nivolumab and ipilimumab in sequence. The chain is made from TRBV4-1 and TRBJ2-3, with TRBD2 matching 7 junction bases. The bases are TGCGCCAGCAGCCAGCGGGAGAGAGGCCCAGATACGCAGTATTTT. Its protein reads: CASSQRERGPDTQYF.